This entry lists 14 T cell receptor beta chains sequenced from one sample in a study of shared clonotypes between healthy human individuals (dated by TCRdb to the early 2020s). The library was obtained by the immunoSEQ multiplex PCR assay. TCRdb limited this immuneACCESS table to in-frame rearrangements with V and J called. A share of clones is missing; checked studies link under half to unresolved V genes, and the rest is unexplained. This sample comprises roughly 1,500,000 clones, 98% of them detected only once. 0.36% of the sample lies in the top ten. The sample taken for sequencing was naive CD4+ T cells sorted from blood. Sample cell subset or site, as interpreted from the label and publication: CD45RA+ positively selected. These receptors were taken from a man aged 30 to 39 in good health.

The gene calls are TRBV5-1 and TRBJ2-1, with 12 bases matching TRBD1. The junction had 4 bases not matched to a gene; V was cut back by 2 bases and J by 7 bases. CDR1 and CDR2 from the germline V gene are SGHRS and YFSETQ. The CDR3 is made up of 15 amino acids. CDR3 sequence reads: CASSFGDRGLNEQFF. In nucleotides, the CDR3 is TGCGCCAGCAGCTTCGGGGACAGGGGGCTGAATGAGCAGTTCTTC. Full variable domain (rest looked up from reference TRBV5-1 and TRBJ2-1): KAGVTQTPRYLIKTRGQQVTLSCSPISGHRSVSWYQQTPGQGLQFLFEYFSETQRNKGNFPGRFSGRQFSNSRSEMNVSTLELGDSALYLCASSFGDRGLNEQFFGPGTRLTVL.

The gene calls are TRBV5-1 and TRBJ2-2; D uncertain. Germline values: CDR1 SGHRS, CDR2 YFSETQ. The CDR3 extends over 14 amino acids. V was pared by 2 bases and J by 1 base, with 6 bases between. The CDR3 loop is CASSFKGNTGELFF. The CDR3 nucleotides read TGCGCCAGCAGCTTTAAGGGGAACACCGGGGAGCTGTTTTTT.

This chain connects TRBV9 to TRBJ1-4; D is possibly TRBD1 (5 bases). The CDR3 has 15 amino acids. The V end lost 1 base, the J end lost 8 bases, and 15 bases lay between the germline ends. The V gene's germline CDR1 is SGDLS and CDR2 YYNGEE. CDR3 bases: TGTGCCAGCAGCGTATATCCGCGGGGGGAGGAAAAACTGTTTTTT. As protein: CASSVYPRGEEKLFF. The variable domain in full, with the rest retrieved from reference TRBV9 and TRBJ1-4, is DSGVTQTPKHLITATGQRVTLRCSPRSGDLSVYWYQQSLDQGLQFLIQYYNGEERAKGNILERFSAQQFPDLHSELNLSSLELGDSALYFCASSVYPRGEEKLFFGSGTQLSVL.

This rearrangement joins TRBV6-1 to TRBJ1-1, with no clear D. Germline CDR1 reads MNHNS; CDR2 reads SASEGT. The CDR3 spans 11 residues. The V gene lost 9 bases and the J gene lost 8 bases, with 13 bases spanning the gap. CDR3 coding DNA: TGTGCCAGTGCTCGCGCCGGGGAAGCTTTCTTT. Translation: CASARAGEAFF.

In regard to this clone: Other DNA sequences of this sample code for an identical CDR3. The rearrangement joins TRBV7-2 to TRBJ2-7; D is undetermined. The germline V gene encodes CDR1 SGHTA and CDR2 FQGNSA. The V end lost 5 bases, the J end lost 0 bases, and 5 bases lay between the germline ends. The CDR3 totals 12 residues. The CDR3 here is CASSLRSYEQYF. As DNA, the CDR3 is TGTGCCAGCAGCCTACGCTCCTACGAGCAGTACTTC.

This chain connects TRBV5-1 to TRBJ1-4; D not resolved. Germline V gives CDR1 SGHRS, CDR2 YFSETQ. The CDR3 extends over 14 amino acids. Deletions cut 4 bases from V and 5 bases from J, with 12 bases between. CDR3 sequence reads: CASSDQPENEKLFF. The CDR3, as DNA: TGCGCCAGCAGCGATCAGCCGGAAAATGAAAAACTGTTTTTT.

This chain connects TRBV12-5 to TRBJ2-1; 8 positions agree with TRBD1. J was trimmed by 2 bases and V by 0 bases; bases with no gene match: 3. CDR1 LGHNT and CDR2 FRNRAP come from the germline V gene. CDR3 length: 16 residues. The CDR3 is CASGLVVDRAYNEQFF. In DNA, the CDR3 is TGTGCTAGTGGTTTGGTTGTGGACAGGGCCTACAATGAGCAGTTCTTC.

The rearrangement uses TRBV5-4 and TRBJ1-3; D gene ambiguous. The germline V gene encodes CDR1 SGHNT and CDR2 YYREEE (reference sequence). Deletions cut 2 bases from V and 4 bases from J, with 13 bases between. The CDR3 is made up of 15 amino acids. The CDR3 region has the DNA TGTGCCAGCAGCTTCATCGGGGTGTCGGGAAACACCATATATTTT. Amino acid sequence: CASSFIGVSGNTIYF.

This chain joins TRBV7-6 and TRBJ2-1, with TRBD2 matching 7 bases. The V segment lost 2 bases and the J segment 3 bases; nucleotides outside the gene matches: 4. Germline CDR1 and CDR2: SGHVS and FNYEAQ. This CDR3 has 15 residues. The CDR3 region is CASSLRREYYNEQFF. Written as DNA, the CDR3 is TGTGCCAGCAGCTTAAGGCGGGAGTACTACAATGAGCAGTTCTTC.

The gene calls are TRBV27 and TRBJ1-3; D not certain. Deletions cut 0 bases from V and 8 bases from J, with 14 bases between. In germline, CDR1 is MNHEY, CDR2 SMNVEV (reference sequence). This CDR3 spans 15 amino acids. The CDR3: CASSLSPGVSDTIYF. The CDR3 DNA is TGTGCCAGCAGTTTATCCCCAGGTGTGTCGGACACCATATATTTT.

J is TRBJ2-5 and V is TRBV7-6, with D perhaps TRBD1 (6 bases). The V end was cut by 5 bases, the J end by 4 bases, with 11 bases between. CDR3 length equals 13 residues. Germline values: CDR1 SGHVS, CDR2 FNYEAQ. The CDR3 DNA reads as TGTGCCAGCAGCCACAGGGTACGAGAGACCCAGTACTTC. This codes for CASSHRVRETQYF.

V is TRBV18 and J is TRBJ2-1, with 8 bases matching TRBD1. CDR1 is KGHSH and CDR2 is LQKENI in the germline V gene. The V segment lost 6 bases and the J segment 1 base; nucleotides outside the gene matches: 14. The CDR3 totals 18 residues. The CDR3 region has the DNA TGTGCCAGCTCGCCCGGGACAGGTAACTTGAAATCCTACAATGAGCAGTTCTTC. Its protein product is CASSPGTGNLKSYNEQFF.

The chain employs TRBV5-1 and TRBJ2-7, with 12 bases identical to TRBD1. Trimming took 4 bases from V and 4 from J; bases not matched to a gene: 6. Germline CDR1 reads SGHRS; CDR2 reads YFSETQ. The CDR3 spans 15 residues. As DNA, the CDR3 is TGCGCCAGCAGCCGAGGGACAGGGGGCCGGTACGAGCAGTACTTC. Its protein is CASSRGTGGRYEQYF.

The chain recombines TRBV13 with TRBJ1-1; weak D call: TRBD1 (5 bases). The CDR3 length is 16 residues. V lost 2 bases and J lost 0, with 13 bases in between. The germline gives CDR1 PRHDT, CDR2 FYEKMQ (reference sequence). CDR3 bases: TGTGCCAGCAGCTTAATAGGGACGGCGCTGAACACTGAAGCTTTCTTT. It codes for CASSLIGTALNTEAFF.